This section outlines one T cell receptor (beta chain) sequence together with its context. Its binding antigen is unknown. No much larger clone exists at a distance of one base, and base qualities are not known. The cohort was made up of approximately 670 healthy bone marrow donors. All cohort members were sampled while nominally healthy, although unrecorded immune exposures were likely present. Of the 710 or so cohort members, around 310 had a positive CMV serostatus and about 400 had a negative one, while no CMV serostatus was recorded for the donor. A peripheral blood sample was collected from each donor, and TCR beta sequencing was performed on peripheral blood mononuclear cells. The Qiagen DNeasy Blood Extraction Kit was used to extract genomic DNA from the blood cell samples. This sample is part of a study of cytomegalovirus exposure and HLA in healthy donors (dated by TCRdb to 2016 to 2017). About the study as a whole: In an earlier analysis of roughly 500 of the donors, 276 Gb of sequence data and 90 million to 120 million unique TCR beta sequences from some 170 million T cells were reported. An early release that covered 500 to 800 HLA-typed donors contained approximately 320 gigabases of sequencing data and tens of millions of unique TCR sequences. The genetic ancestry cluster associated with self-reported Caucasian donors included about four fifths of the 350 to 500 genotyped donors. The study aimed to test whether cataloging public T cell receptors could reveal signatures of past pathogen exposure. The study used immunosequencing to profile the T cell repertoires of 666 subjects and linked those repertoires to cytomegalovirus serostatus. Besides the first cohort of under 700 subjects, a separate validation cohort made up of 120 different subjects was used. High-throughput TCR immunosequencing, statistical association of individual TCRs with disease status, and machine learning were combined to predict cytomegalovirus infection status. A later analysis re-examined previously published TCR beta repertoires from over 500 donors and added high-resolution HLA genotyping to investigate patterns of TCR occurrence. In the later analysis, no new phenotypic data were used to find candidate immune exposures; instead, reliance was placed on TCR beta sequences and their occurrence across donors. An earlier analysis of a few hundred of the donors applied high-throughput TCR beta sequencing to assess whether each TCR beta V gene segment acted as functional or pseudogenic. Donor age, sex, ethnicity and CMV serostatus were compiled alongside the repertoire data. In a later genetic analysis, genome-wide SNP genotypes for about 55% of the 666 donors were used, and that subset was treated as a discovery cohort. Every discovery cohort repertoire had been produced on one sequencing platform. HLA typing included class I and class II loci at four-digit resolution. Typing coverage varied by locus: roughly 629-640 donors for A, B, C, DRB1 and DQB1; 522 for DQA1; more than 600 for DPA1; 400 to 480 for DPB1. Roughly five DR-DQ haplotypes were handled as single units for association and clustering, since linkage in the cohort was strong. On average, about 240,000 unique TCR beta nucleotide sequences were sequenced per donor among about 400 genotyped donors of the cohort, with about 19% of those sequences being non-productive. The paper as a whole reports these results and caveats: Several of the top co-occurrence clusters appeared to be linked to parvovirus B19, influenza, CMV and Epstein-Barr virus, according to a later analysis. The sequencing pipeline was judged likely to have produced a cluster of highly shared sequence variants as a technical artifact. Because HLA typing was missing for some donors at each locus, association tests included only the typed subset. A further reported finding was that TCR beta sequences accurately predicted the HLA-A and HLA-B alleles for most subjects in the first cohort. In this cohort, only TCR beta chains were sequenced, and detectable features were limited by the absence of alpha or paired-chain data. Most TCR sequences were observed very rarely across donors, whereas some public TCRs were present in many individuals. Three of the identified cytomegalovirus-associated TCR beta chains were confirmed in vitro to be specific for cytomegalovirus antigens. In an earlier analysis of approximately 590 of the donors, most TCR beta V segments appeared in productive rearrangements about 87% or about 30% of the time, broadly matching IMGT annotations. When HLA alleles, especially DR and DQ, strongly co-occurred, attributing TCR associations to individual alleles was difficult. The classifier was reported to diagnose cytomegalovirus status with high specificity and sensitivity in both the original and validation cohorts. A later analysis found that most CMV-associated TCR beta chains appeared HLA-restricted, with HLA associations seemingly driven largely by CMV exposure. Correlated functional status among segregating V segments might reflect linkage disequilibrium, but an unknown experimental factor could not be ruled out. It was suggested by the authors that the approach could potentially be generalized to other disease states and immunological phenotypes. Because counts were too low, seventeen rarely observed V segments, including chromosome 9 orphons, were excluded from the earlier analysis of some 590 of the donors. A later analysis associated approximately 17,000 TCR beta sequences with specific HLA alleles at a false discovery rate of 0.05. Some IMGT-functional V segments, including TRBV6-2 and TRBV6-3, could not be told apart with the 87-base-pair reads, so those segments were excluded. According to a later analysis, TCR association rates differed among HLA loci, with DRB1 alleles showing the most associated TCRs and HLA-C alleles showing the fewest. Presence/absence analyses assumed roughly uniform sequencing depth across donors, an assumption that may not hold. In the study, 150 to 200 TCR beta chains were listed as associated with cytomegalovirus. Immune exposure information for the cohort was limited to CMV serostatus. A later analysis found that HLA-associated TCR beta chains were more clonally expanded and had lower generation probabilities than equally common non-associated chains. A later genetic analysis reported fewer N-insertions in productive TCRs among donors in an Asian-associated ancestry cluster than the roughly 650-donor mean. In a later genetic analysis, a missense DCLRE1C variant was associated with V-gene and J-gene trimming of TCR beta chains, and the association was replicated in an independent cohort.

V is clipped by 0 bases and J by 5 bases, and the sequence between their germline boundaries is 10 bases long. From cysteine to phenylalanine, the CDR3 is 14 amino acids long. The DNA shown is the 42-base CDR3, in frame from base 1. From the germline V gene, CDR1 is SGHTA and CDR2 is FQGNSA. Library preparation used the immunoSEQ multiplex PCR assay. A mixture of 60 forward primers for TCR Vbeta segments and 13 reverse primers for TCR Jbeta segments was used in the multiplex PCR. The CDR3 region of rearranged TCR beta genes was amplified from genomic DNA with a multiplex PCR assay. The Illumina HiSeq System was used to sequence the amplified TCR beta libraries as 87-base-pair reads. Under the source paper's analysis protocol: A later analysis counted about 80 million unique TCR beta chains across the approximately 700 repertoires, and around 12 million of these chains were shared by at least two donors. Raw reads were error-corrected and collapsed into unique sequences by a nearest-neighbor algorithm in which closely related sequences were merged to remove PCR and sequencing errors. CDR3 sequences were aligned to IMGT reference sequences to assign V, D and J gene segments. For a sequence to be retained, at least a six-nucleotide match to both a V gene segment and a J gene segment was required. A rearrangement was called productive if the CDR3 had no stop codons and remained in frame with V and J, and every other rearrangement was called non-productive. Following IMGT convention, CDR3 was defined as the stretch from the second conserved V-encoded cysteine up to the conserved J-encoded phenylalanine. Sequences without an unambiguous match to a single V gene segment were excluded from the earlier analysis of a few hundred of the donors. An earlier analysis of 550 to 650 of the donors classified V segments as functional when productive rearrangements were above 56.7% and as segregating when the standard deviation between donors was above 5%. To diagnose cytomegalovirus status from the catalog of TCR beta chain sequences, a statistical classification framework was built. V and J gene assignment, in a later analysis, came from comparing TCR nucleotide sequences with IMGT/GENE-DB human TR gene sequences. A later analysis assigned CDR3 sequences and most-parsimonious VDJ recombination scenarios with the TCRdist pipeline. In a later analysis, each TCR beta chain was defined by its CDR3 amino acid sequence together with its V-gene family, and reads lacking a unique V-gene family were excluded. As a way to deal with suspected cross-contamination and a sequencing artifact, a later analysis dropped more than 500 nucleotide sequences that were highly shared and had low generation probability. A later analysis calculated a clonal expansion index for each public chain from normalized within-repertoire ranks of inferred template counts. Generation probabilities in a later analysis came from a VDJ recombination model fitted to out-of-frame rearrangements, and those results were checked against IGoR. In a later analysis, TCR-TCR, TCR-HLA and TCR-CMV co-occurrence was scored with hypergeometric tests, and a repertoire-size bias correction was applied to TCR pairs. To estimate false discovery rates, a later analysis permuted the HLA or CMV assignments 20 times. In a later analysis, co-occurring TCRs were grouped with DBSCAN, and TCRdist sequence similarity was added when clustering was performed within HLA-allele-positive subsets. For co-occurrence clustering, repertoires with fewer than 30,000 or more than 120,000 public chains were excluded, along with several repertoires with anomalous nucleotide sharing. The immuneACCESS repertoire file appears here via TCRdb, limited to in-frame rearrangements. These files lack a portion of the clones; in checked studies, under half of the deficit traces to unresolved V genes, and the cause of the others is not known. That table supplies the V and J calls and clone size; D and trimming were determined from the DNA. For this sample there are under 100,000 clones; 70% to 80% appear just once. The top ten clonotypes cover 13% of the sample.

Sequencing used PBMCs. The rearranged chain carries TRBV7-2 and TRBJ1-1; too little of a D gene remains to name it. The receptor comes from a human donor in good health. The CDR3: CASSLARGITEAFF. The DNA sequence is TGTGCCAGCAGCTTAGCTAGAGGGATAACTGAAGCTTTCTTT.